The 23 T cell receptor beta chains below all came from one sample that was sequenced in a study of blood T cells in healthy people across ages. A second PCR of 7 to 11 cycles used a sample-barcoded 5' primer and a J-beta primer mix. From the 5' RACE reads, TCRdb called clonotypes with MiXCR, one entry per CDR3 protein. The table includes about 1.1 million distinct CDR3 sequences, 35% to 40% detected once. Sequenced input: blood. The receptors shown here come from a man aged 18 to 29 in good health.

This clonotype was detected only a few times. The genes are TRBV4-2 and TRBJ2-2; 14 bases align to TRBD2. V gave up 4 bases and J gave up 1 base; unmatched junction bases: 11. The CDR3 totals 20 residues. Germline values: CDR1 LGHNA, CDR2 YNFKEQ. This chain's CDR3 is CASSPELTSGGAGNTGELFF. The CDR3 nucleotides read TGTGCCAGCAGCCCCGAATTGACTAGCGGGGGGGCCGGGAACACCGGGGAGCTGTTTTTT.

The V and J genes are TRBV5-6 and TRBJ2-4; either TRBD1 or TRBD2 may supply D (5 bases each). The J call may not be correct, given that the DNA end is closer to TRBJ2-7. The CDR3 is made up of 16 amino acids. Per germline, CDR1 SGHDT and CDR2 YYEEEE. The CDR3 region has the DNA TGTGCCAGCAGCTTGGCCGTGGGACCCCAAACCTACGAGCAGTACTTC. Its translation: CASSLAVGPQTYEQYF.

This clonotype came up a few times. The V gene is TRBV6-2 or TRBV6-3, the J gene TRBJ2-1; TRBD1 is a possible D gene (5 bases). The CDR3 length is 11 residues. Germline CDR1 and CDR2: MNHEY and SVGEGT. V lost 4 bases and J lost 12, with 10 bases in between. This CDR3 reads CASSSGLRQFF. CDR3 sequence (DNA): TGTGCCAGCAGTTCAGGGTTGAGGCAGTTCTTC.

V usage is TRBV6-2 or TRBV6-3 and J usage is TRBJ2-7; D ambiguous. Trimming took 4 bases from V and 6 from J, leaving 13 bases between them. The CDR3 is made up of 13 amino acids. Germline assignment: CDR1 MNHEY and CDR2 SVGEGT. CDR3 in DNA: TGTGCCAGCAGTTCGGCCAAACGGTCCGAGCAGTACTTC. Its protein product is CASSSAKRSEQYF.

This chain links TRBV7-9 with TRBJ2-3, with D possibly TRBD1 on 5 matching bases. CDR3 size: 17 residues. Germline CDR1 reads SEHNR; CDR2 reads FQNEAQ (reference sequence). V dropped 0 bases and J dropped 2 bases, with 15 bases sitting between them. The CDR3 DNA reads TGTGCCAGCAGCTTAGCGGGGCCTCTAAATCCCACAGATACGCAGTATTTT. Its translation: CASSLAGPLNPTDTQYF. The whole variable domain, remainder taken from reference TRBV7-9 and TRBJ2-3, is DTGVSQNPRHKITKRGQNVTFRCDPISEHNRLYWYRQTLGQGPEFLTYFQNEAQLEKSRLLSDRFSAERPKGSFSTLEIQRTEQGDSAMYLCASSLAGPLNPTDTQYFGPGTRLTVL.

This clonotype was seen only a few times. The V gene is TRBV4-3, the J gene TRBJ1-4; D not resolved. V lost 0 bases and J 8 bases, leaving 10 bases between the germline ends. Per the germline V gene, CDR1 is LGHNA and CDR2 is YSLEER. This CDR3 contains 14 residues. The CDR3 DNA is TGCGCCAGCAGCCAAGATATCGGACGCGAAAAACTGTTTTTT. Translated, it gives CASSQDIGREKLFF.

The chain is built from TRBV6-6 and TRBJ1-1; D uncertain. Trimming left V 5 bases short and J 11 bases short, with 9 bases between. Germline values: CDR1 MNHNY, CDR2 SVGAGI (reference sequence). There are 10 residues in the CDR3. In DNA, the CDR3 is TGTGCCAGCAGTACGCGATGGGCTTTCTTT. Encoded protein: CASSTRWAFF.

At least ten counts were recorded for this clonotype. The chain recombines TRBV4-1 with TRBJ2-7, with 9 bases matching TRBD2. Germline CDR1 MGHRA, CDR2 YSYEKL. The CDR3 consists of 17 residues. With V trimmed by 3 bases and J by 0 bases, 9 bases remained unmatched. Here the CDR3 DNA reads TGCGCCAGCAGCCATCCACCGACTAGCGGATACTCCTACGAGCAGTACTTC. Its translation: CASSHPPTSGYSYEQYF.

This rearrangement joins TRBV9 to TRBJ2-3, with TRBD2 as a possible D gene (8 bases). V was trimmed by 4 bases and J by 5 bases, leaving 26 bases between them. The CDR3 is made up of 18 amino acids. Germline CDR1 SGDLS, CDR2 YYNGEE. In DNA form, the CDR3 reads TGTGCCAGCAGCCCCCTCCCAGGGGGAGTGGGACTAGGAGATACGCAGTATTTT. Residues: CASSPLPGGVGLGDTQYF.

This chain links TRBV4-2 with TRBJ1-5; D is perhaps TRBD1 (5 bases). The CDR3 length is 16 residues. V was pared by 1 base and J by 4 bases, with 14 bases between. CDR1 is LGHNA and CDR2 is YNFKEQ in the germline V gene. CDR3 protein: CASSQAPQGRNQPQHF. For the CDR3, the DNA is TGTGCCAGCAGCCAAGCCCCTCAGGGCCGGAATCAGCCCCAGCATTTT.

V is TRBV11-2 and J is TRBJ2-1; D is perhaps TRBD1 (6 bases). The V end lost 0 bases, the J end lost 10 bases, and 13 bases lay between the germline ends. Per germline, CDR1 SGHAT and CDR2 FQNNGV. This CDR3 is built from 14 residues. The CDR3: CASSLDNRALEQFF. In DNA form, the CDR3 reads TGTGCCAGCAGCTTAGACAACAGGGCCCTAGAGCAGTTCTTC.

This clonotype was seen ten or more times. The V call is TRBV4-3, the J call TRBJ1-2, with no clear D. This CDR3 is built from 17 residues. Trimming removed 0 bases from V and 4 bases from J, with 18 bases in between. Germline lookup yields CDR1 LGHNA and CDR2 YSLEER. The CDR3 DNA follows: TGCGCCAGCAGCCAAGATAGCCCCCAGGTTGATTCCTATGGCTACACCTTC. Its protein is CASSQDSPQVDSYGYTF.

The CDR3 DNA reads TGCAGTGCCAAGACGGGCTACGAGCAGTACTTC. Translated, it gives CSAKTGYEQYF. V and J are TRBV20-1 and TRBJ2-7; D unresolved. V was clipped by 6 bases and J by 3 bases, with 9 bases between them. The CDR3 contains 11 residues. The germline gives CDR1 DFQATT, CDR2 SNEGSKA (reference sequence).

The chain recombines TRBV12-3 or TRBV12-4 with TRBJ2-3; D might be TRBD2 (6 bases). The length of the CDR3 is 15 residues. The V gene lost 3 bases and the J gene lost 4 bases, with 14 bases spanning the gap. The CDR3 loop reads CASSFGGTRADTQYF. The CDR3 DNA is TGTGCCAGCAGTTTCGGCGGGACGCGAGCAGATACGCAGTATTTT.

The chain uses TRBV20-1 and TRBJ1-4, with D perhaps matching TRBD1 (6 bases). Trimming removed 2 bases at V and 7 bases at J, with 20 bases between. Germline loops: CDR1 DFQATT, CDR2 SNEGSKA (reference sequence). The CDR3 runs to 16 residues. CDR3 nucleotides: TGCAGTGCTAGACCATCCCGGGGGGGGGCGGCTGAAAAACTGTTTTTT. This translates into CSARPSRGGAAEKLFF.

The chain employs TRBV6-6 and TRBJ1-6; D perhaps matches TRBD1 (6 bases). Trimming pared 5 bases from V and 5 bases from J, leaving 13 bases between. Germline V gives CDR1 MNHNY, CDR2 SVGAGI (reference sequence). This CDR3 is built from 15 residues. DNA for the CDR3: TGTGCCAGCAGTGACGAGGACAGTGATAATTCACCCCTCCACTTT. Translating gives CASSDEDSDNSPLHF.

This chain joins TRBV20-1 and TRBJ2-3, with TRBD2 matching 10 bases. Germline values: CDR1 DFQATT, CDR2 SNEGSKA (reference sequence). The CDR3 has 15 amino acids. Trimming took 3 bases from V and 4 from J; bases not matched to a gene: 7. CDR3 sequence (DNA): TGCAGTGCTAGTATCTCAGCGGGGGGGCCAGATACGCAGTATTTT. Its protein is CSASISAGGPDTQYF.

This clonotype was observed a few times. V and J are TRBV4-3 and TRBJ2-1; D is undetermined. Trimming removed 4 bases from V and 2 bases from J, with 15 bases in between. Germline assignment: CDR1 LGHNA and CDR2 YSLEER. This CDR3 spans 16 amino acids. CDR3 in DNA: TGCGCCAGCAGCCCAGAACGTGGGGTCGCCTACAATGAGCAGTTCTTC. Translation gives CASSPERGVAYNEQFF.

This clonotype has a count of ten or more. The rearrangement links TRBV4-3 to TRBJ1-2, with D perhaps matching TRBD1 (6 bases). Looked up from germline, CDR1 is LGHNA and CDR2 is YSLEER. This CDR3 has 15 residues. V lost 0 bases, J lost 11 bases, and 19 bases lay in between. In DNA, the CDR3 is TGCGCCAGCAGCCAAGAACGGGGGACACTCCAACGGTACACCTTC. Amino acids: CASSQERGTLQRYTF.

This sequence joins TRBV4-1 and TRBJ1-2; D remains unclear. Germline CDR1 and CDR2: MGHRA and YSYEKL. The CDR3 loop spans 13 amino acids. Trimming pared 1 base from V and 6 bases from J, leaving 9 bases between. The CDR3 bases are TGCGCCAGCAGCCAAGCGATTTCAGATGGCTACACCTTC. Amino acids: CASSQAISDGYTF.

V usage is TRBV6-5 and J usage is TRBJ1-1; D possibly corresponds to TRBD1 (6 bases). The CDR3 contains 15 residues. The V gene lost 7 bases and the J gene lost 5 bases, with 20 bases spanning the gap. Germline V gives CDR1 MNHEY, CDR2 SVGAGI. As DNA, the CDR3 is TGTGCCAGCATTCGACGGACCCCTAGGGGGACTGAAGCTTTCTTT. Protein: CASIRRTPRGTEAFF.

This chain uses TRBV4-1 with TRBJ2-7, with TRBD1 matching 8 bases. CDR1 is MGHRA, CDR2 YSYEKL, per germline. The J segment lost 4 bases and the V segment lost 3 bases, leaving 2 bases of the junction unmatched. This CDR3 is built from 13 residues. CDR3 in DNA: TGCGCCAGCAGCCATGACAGGGGATACGAGCAGTACTTC. Translated: CASSHDRGYEQYF.

Only a few counts were recorded for this clonotype. The chain joins TRBV12-3 or TRBV12-4 to TRBJ1-2, with D unclear. The CDR3 totals 13 residues. V was shortened by 0 bases and J by 4 bases, with 6 bases between the two germline ends. The CDR3, as DNA: TGTGCCAGCAGTTTAGCCGAGAGCTATGGCTACACCTTC. Translated, it gives CASSLAESYGYTF.